These T cell receptor beta chains were read from a single sample in a study of T cell responses to AZD1222 COVID-19 vaccine. Generated by immunoSEQ multiplex PCR, the TCRdb table keeps only in-frame clones and is missing some. The sample includes about 56,000 clones, less than 90% seen only once; the top ten take 6.9%. The source material was peripheral blood, sampled 28 days after the second AZD1222 dose. The receptors derive from an adult who received the AZD1222 COVID-19 vaccine. CDR3s include the opening cysteine and the closing phenylalanine or tryptophan. D genes are given only for firm matches. Size values are once, few and many counts, or a class for expanded clones, and some rows have none.

len: 15; d_gene: .; abundance: .; v_gene: TRBV19; j_gene: TRBJ1-5; CDR3nt: TGTGCCAGTAGTATACAACTTTGGGGGAATCAGCCCCAGCATTTT; CDR3aa: CASSIQLWGNQPQHF
len: 16; d_gene: TRBD2; abundance: .; v_gene: TRBV5-5; j_gene: TRBJ2-1; CDR3nt: TGTGCCAGCAGCAGGACTAGCGGGGGGGCTTGGAATGAGCAGTTCTTC; CDR3aa: CASSRTSGGAWNEQFF
len: 12; d_gene: .; abundance: .; v_gene: TRBV30; j_gene: TRBJ2-1; CDR3nt: TGTGCCTGGTTACTGATGTACAATGAGCAGTTCTTC; CDR3aa: CAWLLMYNEQFF
len: 15; d_gene: .; abundance: .; v_gene: TRBV18; j_gene: TRBJ1-1; CDR3nt: TGTGCCAGCTCACCACCGGGGGCGGCGAACACTGAAGCTTTCTTT; CDR3aa: CASSPPGAANTEAFF
len: 15; d_gene: .; abundance: .; v_gene: TRBV5-4; j_gene: TRBJ2-3; CDR3nt: TGTGCCAGCAGATGGGGGGCAAGTAGCACAGATACGCAGTATTTT; CDR3aa: CASRWGASSTDTQYF
len: 13; d_gene: TRBD1; abundance: .; v_gene: TRBV28; j_gene: TRBJ1-1; CDR3nt: TGTGCCAGCAGCTTAGGGGGCGTGGCTGAAGCTTTCTTT; CDR3aa: CASSLGGVAEAFF
len: 16; d_gene: TRBD2; abundance: .; v_gene: TRBV6-2/TRBV6-3; j_gene: TRBJ2-7; CDR3nt: TGTGCCAGCAGCCGCGCTAGCGGGAGTCCGAAGTACGAGCAGTACTTC; CDR3aa: CASSRASGSPKYEQYF
len: 15; d_gene: TRBD1; abundance: .; v_gene: TRBV5-1; j_gene: TRBJ1-2; CDR3nt: TGCGCCAGCAGCTTCGGGTCAGGGGGCGACTATGGCTACACCTTC; CDR3aa: CASSFGSGGDYGYTF
len: 14; d_gene: .; abundance: .; v_gene: TRBV2; j_gene: TRBJ1-2; CDR3nt: TGTGCCAGCAGTACAGCCTTTAGCGACTATGGCTACACCTTC; CDR3aa: CASSTAFSDYGYTF
len: 15; d_gene: TRBD1; abundance: .; v_gene: TRBV18; j_gene: TRBJ2-7; CDR3nt: TGTGCCAGCTCACTCACCCCGGGACAGGGATACGAGCAGTACTTC; CDR3aa: CASSLTPGQGYEQYF
len: 14; d_gene: .; abundance: .; v_gene: TRBV30; j_gene: TRBJ1-3; CDR3nt: TGTGCCTGGAGCGGCGATCGGATCGGAAACACCATATATTTT; CDR3aa: CAWSGDRIGNTIYF
len: 14; d_gene: .; abundance: .; v_gene: TRBV5-1; j_gene: TRBJ1-1; CDR3nt: TGCGCCAGCAGCTTGGAGGGAGTGAACACTGAAGCTTTCTTT; CDR3aa: CASSLEGVNTEAFF
len: 15; d_gene: .; abundance: .; v_gene: TRBV28; j_gene: TRBJ1-4; CDR3nt: TGTGCCAGCAGTCTAACAGGACTTCCCAATGAAAAACTGTTTTTT; CDR3aa: CASSLTGLPNEKLFF
len: 16; d_gene: TRBD2; abundance: once; v_gene: TRBV27; j_gene: TRBJ2-1; CDR3nt: TGTGCCAGCAGTTTAGGGCGGCGGGGGAACTACAATGAGCAGTTCTTC; CDR3aa: CASSLGRRGNYNEQFF
len: 14; d_gene: TRBD1; abundance: .; v_gene: TRBV28; j_gene: TRBJ1-1; CDR3nt: TGTGCCAGCATCCAGACAGGGATGAACACTGAAGCTTTCTTT; CDR3aa: CASIQTGMNTEAFF
len: 14; d_gene: .; abundance: .; v_gene: TRBV6-5; j_gene: TRBJ1-2; CDR3nt: TGTGCCAGCAGCCCCAAAACAGAGTTCTATGGCTACACCTTC; CDR3aa: CASSPKTEFYGYTF
len: 14; d_gene: .; abundance: .; v_gene: TRBV21-1; j_gene: TRBJ2-7; CDR3nt: TGTGCCAGCCAGTCCGGGACAGACTCCTACGAGCAGTACTTC; CDR3aa: CASQSGTDSYEQYF
len: 15; d_gene: TRBD1; abundance: .; v_gene: TRBV28; j_gene: TRBJ2-7; CDR3nt: TGTGCCAGCAGCGGCCGGGACAGGGTGAAGGACGAGCAGTACTTC; CDR3aa: CASSGRDRVKDEQYF
len: 15; d_gene: .; abundance: .; v_gene: TRBV19; j_gene: TRBJ1-2; CDR3nt: TGTGCCAGTAGTACCGGACAGATATATAACTATGGCTACACCTTC; CDR3aa: CASSTGQIYNYGYTF
len: 15; d_gene: .; abundance: .; v_gene: TRBV6-5; j_gene: TRBJ1-5; CDR3nt: TGTGCCAGCAGTTACTCAAGCAGGGGTAATCAGCCCCAGCATTTT; CDR3aa: CASSYSSRGNQPQHF
len: 15; d_gene: TRBD2; abundance: medium-sized; v_gene: TRBV4-2; j_gene: TRBJ2-1; CDR3nt: TGTGCCAGCAGCCAAGAGCTAGCGGGCCCCAATGAGCAGTTCTTC; CDR3aa: CASSQELAGPNEQFF
len: 16; d_gene: .; abundance: once; v_gene: TRBV7-9; j_gene: TRBJ1-2; CDR3nt: TGTGCCAGCAGCCCAAGGACAGCGACAGCTAACTATGGCTACACCTTC; CDR3aa: CASSPRTATANYGYTF
len: 12; d_gene: .; abundance: .; v_gene: TRBV28; j_gene: TRBJ1-4; CDR3nt: TGTGCCAGCAGACAGCGTAATGAAAAACTGTTTTTT; CDR3aa: CASRQRNEKLFF
len: 13; d_gene: .; abundance: .; v_gene: TRBV27; j_gene: TRBJ1-2; CDR3nt: TGTGCCAGCAGTCCCAGGGAAGGCTATGGCTACACCTTC; CDR3aa: CASSPREGYGYTF
len: 13; d_gene: .; abundance: once; v_gene: TRBV5-6; j_gene: TRBJ1-1; CDR3nt: TGTGCCAGCAGCGTGAGCAGCGTTGGTTCCGCTTTCTTT; CDR3aa: CASSVSSVGSAFF
len: 13; d_gene: .; abundance: .; v_gene: TRBV7-2; j_gene: TRBJ2-5; CDR3nt: TGTGCCAGCAGACCGAACCCTCGGGAGACCCAGTACTTC; CDR3aa: CASRPNPRETQYF
len: 15; d_gene: TRBD1; abundance: few; v_gene: TRBV28; j_gene: TRBJ2-7; CDR3nt: TGTGCCAGCAGTCAACCGGGACAGGACTCCTACGAGCAGTACTTC; CDR3aa: CASSQPGQDSYEQYF
len: 12; d_gene: .; abundance: .; v_gene: TRBV2; j_gene: TRBJ1-6; CDR3nt: TGTGCCAGCAGTGAACAGAGGAATCCTTTCCGCTTT; CDR3aa: CASSEQRNPFRF
len: 15; d_gene: .; abundance: once; v_gene: TRBV5-5; j_gene: TRBJ1-5; CDR3nt: TGTGCCAGCAGCTTGAACCCCACAGTCAATCAGCCCCAGCATTTT; CDR3aa: CASSLNPTVNQPQHF
len: 15; d_gene: .; abundance: .; v_gene: TRBV11-2; j_gene: TRBJ2-7; CDR3nt: TGTGCCAGCAGCTTAGATCTCCGGGTGGGTTACGAGCAGTACTTC; CDR3aa: CASSLDLRVGYEQYF
len: 16; d_gene: .; abundance: .; v_gene: TRBV11-2; j_gene: TRBJ1-5; CDR3nt: TGTGCCAGCAGCCCAGGAATAGGCTCAGGCAATCAGCCCCAGCATTTT; CDR3aa: CASSPGIGSGNQPQHF
len: 14; d_gene: TRBD1; abundance: .; v_gene: TRBV7-9; j_gene: TRBJ1-4; CDR3nt: TGTGCCAGCAGCGTAGGGACAGCCCAAGAAAAACTGTTTTTT; CDR3aa: CASSVGTAQEKLFF
len: 12; d_gene: .; abundance: .; v_gene: TRBV20-1; j_gene: TRBJ2-7; CDR3nt: TGCAGTGCTAGTAGGCCGACTGAACGGCAGTACTTC; CDR3aa: CSASRPTERQYF
len: 16; d_gene: .; abundance: .; v_gene: TRBV7-2; j_gene: TRBJ2-3; CDR3nt: TGTGCCAGCAGCTTGGTGGGAGGAGGAGGCACAGATACGCAGTATTTT; CDR3aa: CASSLVGGGGTDTQYF
len: 15; d_gene: .; abundance: .; v_gene: TRBV11-2; j_gene: TRBJ2-5; CDR3nt: TGTGCCAGCAGCTTATACGGCAGGCCTAAAGAGACCCAGTACTTC; CDR3aa: CASSLYGRPKETQYF
len: 15; d_gene: TRBD2; abundance: .; v_gene: TRBV6-5; j_gene: TRBJ2-1; CDR3nt: TGTGCCAGCAGTAGACTAGCGGGAGGTGTCAATGAGCAGTTCTTC; CDR3aa: CASSRLAGGVNEQFF
len: 16; d_gene: TRBD2; abundance: once; v_gene: TRBV6-5; j_gene: TRBJ2-7; CDR3nt: TGTGCCAGCAGTTACACTAGCGGGGCCATCGGGTACGAGCAGTACTTC; CDR3aa: CASSYTSGAIGYEQYF
len: 13; d_gene: .; abundance: .; v_gene: TRBV19; j_gene: TRBJ2-3; CDR3nt: TGTGCCAGTAGTACCGTAGGGTTGGATACGCAGTATTTT; CDR3aa: CASSTVGLDTQYF
len: 12; d_gene: .; abundance: .; v_gene: TRBV10-3; j_gene: TRBJ1-1; CDR3nt: TGTGCCATCAGTGGGGAGGGCGGCAGAGCTTTCTTT; CDR3aa: CAISGEGGRAFF
len: 16; d_gene: TRBD1; abundance: .; v_gene: TRBV19; j_gene: TRBJ2-5; CDR3nt: TGTGCCAGTAGTCCCTATTCTGACAGGGGGAGTGAGACCCAGTACTTC; CDR3aa: CASSPYSDRGSETQYF
len: 13; d_gene: .; abundance: .; v_gene: TRBV30; j_gene: TRBJ1-5; CDR3nt: TGTGCCTGGAGTGTACGTTTCAATCAGCCCCAGCATTTT; CDR3aa: CAWSVRFNQPQHF
len: 12; d_gene: .; abundance: .; v_gene: TRBV11-2; j_gene: TRBJ2-5; CDR3nt: TGTGCCAGCAGCTTAGATAAGGCCCTGGAGTACTTC; CDR3aa: CASSLDKALEYF
len: 14; d_gene: TRBD1; abundance: .; v_gene: TRBV7-2; j_gene: TRBJ2-7; CDR3nt: TGTGCCAGCAGCCAAAGACAGGGGGGACACGAGCAGTACTTC; CDR3aa: CASSQRQGGHEQYF
len: 14; d_gene: .; abundance: .; v_gene: TRBV29-1; j_gene: TRBJ2-3; CDR3nt: TGCAGCGTTGAAAAAGTTCTCCCGGCGGATACGCAGTATTTT; CDR3aa: CSVEKVLPADTQYF
len: 14; d_gene: .; abundance: .; v_gene: TRBV10-3; j_gene: TRBJ1-3; CDR3nt: TGTGCCACTACAACGGGACGCTCTGGAAACACCATATATTTT; CDR3aa: CATTTGRSGNTIYF
len: 15; d_gene: .; abundance: once; v_gene: TRBV19; j_gene: TRBJ2-2; CDR3nt: TGTGCCAGTAGTTTCCCATTAGCGAACACCGGGGAGCTGTTTTTT; CDR3aa: CASSFPLANTGELFF
len: 14; d_gene: .; abundance: .; v_gene: TRBV4-1; j_gene: TRBJ2-1; CDR3nt: TGCGCCAGCAGCCAAGAAGGGGAGGGGGTTGAGCAGTTCTTC; CDR3aa: CASSQEGEGVEQFF
len: 16; d_gene: .; abundance: .; v_gene: TRBV6-4; j_gene: TRBJ1-1; CDR3nt: TGTGCCAGCAGTGACTCTCAGGGTGTGGGGTACACTGAAGCTTTCTTT; CDR3aa: CASSDSQGVGYTEAFF
len: 13; d_gene: .; abundance: .; v_gene: TRBV7-6; j_gene: TRBJ2-2; CDR3nt: TGTGCCAGCAGCTCGAGGGGGACCGGGGAGCTGTTTTTT; CDR3aa: CASSSRGTGELFF
len: 15; d_gene: .; abundance: .; v_gene: TRBV6-1; j_gene: TRBJ2-7; CDR3nt: TGTGCCAGCAGTGAATTGCCAGGGGTCTCCTACGAGCAGTACTTC; CDR3aa: CASSELPGVSYEQYF
len: 14; d_gene: .; abundance: .; v_gene: TRBV5-1; j_gene: TRBJ1-5; CDR3nt: TGCGCCAGCAGCCCGGGGCAAGACAATCAGCCCCAGCATTTT; CDR3aa: CASSPGQDNQPQHF
len: 17; d_gene: .; abundance: .; v_gene: TRBV4-1; j_gene: TRBJ2-7; CDR3nt: TGCGCCAGCAGCCAAGATGCCGGCACGATGAGCTCCTACGAGCAGTACTTC; CDR3aa: CASSQDAGTMSSYEQYF